A selection of T cell receptor beta chains follows, all from one sample in a study of monozygotic twins with inflammatory bowel disease. TCRdb reanalyzed the 5' RACE reads, giving one entry per CDR3 protein sequence and no DNA. The sample yields roughly 170,000 distinct CDR3 sequences, of which the top ten take up roughly 7%. Sequenced: blood. The receptors stem from a human donor with ulcerative colitis or Crohn's disease, or a healthy co-twin of an affected twin (not recorded which). Both conserved end residues are part of each CDR3. Fields, in order: V gene, J gene, CDR3 protein.

>TRBV20-1|TRBJ2-1
CSARATSPNEQFF
>TRBV25-1|TRBJ1-1
CASSEYRQGAPEAFF
>TRBV6-2/TRBV6-3|TRBJ1-5
CASSYGGGPGQPQHF
>TRBV7-2|TRBJ2-4
CASSLGSGVGNIQYF
>TRBV20-1|TRBJ2-7
CSARAGTKWNF
>TRBV5-1|TRBJ2-1
CASSPRTGDNEQFF
>TRBV5-4|TRBJ2-3
CASSPKGGQEDTQYF
>TRBV4-2|TRBJ2-3
CASSQHFTDTQYF
>TRBV5-1|TRBJ1-1
CASSLVTGPGTEAFF
>TRBV2|TRBJ2-6
CASSEFGANVLTF
>TRBV21-1|TRBJ1-1
CASSKAPLRTEAFF
>TRBV4-3|TRBJ2-7
CASSQQHGSEQYF
>TRBV2|TRBJ1-2
CASSGRSDYGYIF
>TRBV30|TRBJ1-3
CAWEGNSGNTIYF
>TRBV7-2|TRBJ1-3
CASSYPLSGRNTIYF
>TRBV7-3|TRBJ1-6
CASSLKGGTGVSPLHF
>TRBV5-6|TRBJ2-1
CASSGTGTRSSYNEQFF
>TRBV20-1|TRBJ2-1
CSATGLALMVEGTYNEQFF
>TRBV27|TRBJ1-2
CASSLREGNYGYTF
>TRBV6-1|TRBJ2-3
CASSRSGGAADTQYF
>TRBV7-3|TRBJ2-7
CASSLSSGSGEQYF
>TRBV2|TRBJ2-6
CASSTTGSGANVLTF
>TRBV12-3/TRBV12-4|TRBJ1-1
CASSLIQTFGAFF
>TRBV7-6|TRBJ2-3
CASSLKGVPDTQYF
>TRBV7-2|TRBJ1-2
CASSLALRDSTWTNYGYTF
>TRBV3-1|TRBJ2-5
CASSQVGTAQETQYF
>TRBV2|TRBJ2-3
CASFSGTDTQYF
>TRBV18|TRBJ1-6
CASSPSGTGGFPLHF
>TRBV5-1|TRBJ2-3
CASSRSAKDRFTDTQYF
>TRBV20-1|TRBJ2-7
CSAREAAISYEQYF
>TRBV20-1|TRBJ1-2
CSARKGGVVGYTF
>TRBV7-3|TRBJ1-6
CASSSTGGHSPLHF
>TRBV5-4|TRBJ2-2
CASSGLAGLSNTGELFF
>TRBV7-2|TRBJ1-4
CASSWGKGLGLFF
>TRBV5-4|TRBJ2-7
CASSLLDRVVQYF
>TRBV19|TRBJ1-1
CASSIGVEVAEAFF
>TRBV25-1|TRBJ1-1
CASSPFPRDREGGEAFF
>TRBV7-2|TRBJ2-5
CASSLSVQETQYF
>TRBV2|TRBJ2-7
CGQGGGYEQYF
>TRBV15|TRBJ1-6
CATSIKGTYNSPLHF
>TRBV20-1|TRBJ2-7
CSALPSGTPYEQYF
>TRBV30|TRBJ2-3
CAGVGGLSSTDTQYF
>TRBV7-2|TRBJ2-7
CASSIGTGEVWEQYF
>TRBV5-4|TRBJ2-5
CASSLGLQVKETQYF
>TRBV12-3/TRBV12-4|TRBJ2-7
CASSPNGPGMGDEQYF
>TRBV6-1|TRBJ1-1
CASSLSGRPNTEAFF
>TRBV6-5|TRBJ1-5
CASSYSTRTGYSNQPQHF
>TRBV11-2|TRBJ2-3
CASSFSGPASTQYF
>TRBV27|TRBJ1-6
CASTPTSSPYNSPLHF
>TRBV6-5|TRBJ2-2
CASSTSPNTGELFF
>TRBV20-1|TRBJ1-3
CSATVDSSGNTIYF
>TRBV5-6|TRBJ1-1
CASSSRRGKFGTEAFF
>TRBV27|TRBJ2-7
CASSFGGSTYEQYF
>TRBV11-2|TRBJ2-1
CASSSSPYNEQFF
>TRBV7-9|TRBJ1-4
CASSPPERAGKLFF
>TRBV6-2/TRBV6-3|TRBJ2-7
CASSTGTGTYEQYF
>TRBV5-4|TRBJ1-6
CASSLEGAFSPLHF